The clone carrying this T cell receptor beta chain was counted many times. Its target is not known. Deletions cut 3 bases from V and 2 bases from J, with 11 bases between. Germline V gene lookup returns CDR1 DFQATT and CDR2 SNEGSKA (reference sequence). The CDR3 has 14 amino acids. These data originate in a study of T-cell reconstitution after alpha-beta-depleted transplantation in children. Study-level results: About two months after transplant, alpha-beta T cells reportedly came from several hundred expanded graft clones. One year after transplant, T-cell counts and diversity came mostly from newly produced T cells. Where some patients showed high TCRbeta diversity at day 60, it came from recipient T cells and thymic progenitors that had survived.

Unique molecular identifiers were incorporated into the prepared TCRbeta library. Via MiXCR, TCRdb re-called the PCR reads, giving one row per CDR3 protein. The sample carries 95,000 to 150,000 distinct CDR3 sequences, more than 20% recorded once. This specimen was PBMCs, mostly from graft donor cells, taken 180 days after TCRalphabeta/CD19-depleted stem cell transplant. The source is a male patient under 10 years old who had a stem cell transplant for chronic granulomatous disease, so the T cells may come from the graft donor. J is TRBJ2-1 and V is TRBV20-1, with D unclear. The CDR3 sequence is CSASYAEPYNEQFF. In nucleotides, the CDR3 is TGCAGTGCTAGTTACGCGGAACCCTACAATGAGCAGTTCTTC.